What follows is one TCR beta chain and its context. A junction boundary mismatches the germline segment, possibly from a read error. This entry is derived from a study of blood T cell repertoires in COVID-19. The overall study: Donors in the United States, Italy and Spain gave samples during acute or convalescent COVID-19. The analysed material was cDNA or gDNA that came from T cells, B-cell-depleted T cells, or PBMCs.

Only in-frame clones appear in the TCRdb table, and some are missing; sequencing was by immunoSEQ multiplex PCR. The data hold about 190,000 clones, with approximately 90% observed a single time. This TCR came from a man aged 25-45 years with acute or convalescent COVID-19. The specimen sequenced was peripheral blood.

CDR3 protein: CAISDPDRGDEGIF. The CDR3 DNA reads as TGTGCCATCAGTGATCCTGACAGGGGCGATGAAGGGATCTTT. V usage is TRBV10-3 and J usage is TRBJ1-1, with 8 bases aligning to TRBD1. Germline V gene lookup returns CDR1 ENHRY and CDR2 SYGVKD. This CDR3 has 14 residues.